Listed below are T cell receptor beta chains from one sample, sequenced in a study of T cell changes during pregnancy in multiple sclerosis. Clones were sequenced by immunoSEQ multiplex PCR, and TCRdb holds only the in-frame ones, with some missing. The sample has about 100,000 clones; approximately 92% are singletons. Here the sequenced sample was peripheral blood, taken in the first trimester of pregnancy. These receptors were obtained from a female donor with multiple sclerosis, enrolled in a pregnancy study. The CDR3 runs from the conserved cysteine through the conserved F or W. The order of the fields is D gene, J gene, clone size, V gene, CDR3 DNA, CDR3 protein. D genes are given only for firm matches. Clone size is given for some rows only: seen once, a few or many times, or a class if the clone is expanded.

. TRBJ2-6 once TRBV27 TGTGCCAGGACGGGGTGCTCTGGGGCCAACGTCCTGACTTTC CARTGCSGANVLTF
. TRBJ1-4 . TRBV28 TGTGCCAGCAGTTTAGGGGGGACTAATGAAAAACTGTTTTTT CASSLGGTNEKLFF
TRBD2 TRBJ2-1 . TRBV27 TGTGCCAGCAGTCCGATCCGACTAGCGGGGAGCAATGAGCAGTTCTTC CASSPIRLAGSNEQFF
TRBD1 TRBJ1-1 . TRBV9 TGTGCCAGCAGCGTAGGGGACAGGGACACTGAAGCTTTCTTT CASSVGDRDTEAFF
TRBD2 TRBJ2-1 few TRBV4-2 TGTGCCAGCAGCCAAGATGACCCAGCGGGATACAATGAGCAGTTCTTC CASSQDDPAGYNEQFF
. TRBJ1-2 . TRBV6-6 TGTGCCAGCAGCCCCCGCGGAGGGTTCTATGGCTACACCTTC CASSPRGGFYGYTF
. TRBJ2-7 . TRBV5-1 TGCGCCAGCAGCTTGGGGGCAGGGGGGCGCGGCGAGCAGTACTTC CASSLGAGGRGEQYF
. TRBJ2-2 . TRBV6-5 TGTGCCAGCAGTTACTCGTTTCGCACCGGGGAGCTGTTTTTT CASSYSFRTGELFF
TRBD2 TRBJ2-5 . TRBV20-1 TGCAGTGCTACCTCTAGCGGGAGAACTTACTTC CSATSSGRTYF
. TRBJ2-3 . TRBV2 TGTGCCAGCAGTGAAGGGGCTAGCGAGAGCACAGATACGCAGTATTTT CASSEGASESTDTQYF
TRBD2 TRBJ2-7 . TRBV4-2 TGTGCCAGCAGCCAAGGCGGGAGTTCCTACGAGCAGTACTTC CASSQGGSSYEQYF
. TRBJ2-7 . TRBV7-9 TGTGCCAGCAGCTTAGCTTTAGGGGACTACGAGCAGTACTTC CASSLALGDYEQYF
. TRBJ1-2 . TRBV5-1 TGCGCCAGCAGCTTGAGGGGAGGTGGGGCTAACTATGGCTACACCTTC CASSLRGGGANYGYTF
. TRBJ1-4 . TRBV7-9 TGTGCCAGCAGCTCCACCGAACTTTACAGGGATGGCACTAATGAAAAACTGTTTTTT CASSSTELYRDGTNEKLFF
TRBD2 TRBJ2-3 . TRBV18 TGTGCCAGCTCACGGACTAGGCAAGATACGCAGTATTTT CASSRTRQDTQYF
. TRBJ2-3 once TRBV5-1 TGCGCCAGCAGCCAGTACGGCGGGTACACAGATACGCAGTATTTT CASSQYGGYTDTQYF
TRBD1 TRBJ1-1 . TRBV10-2 TGCGCCAGCAGTGCTACAGGGGACACTGAAGCTTTCTTT CASSATGDTEAFF
. TRBJ2-1 once TRBV27 TGTGCCAGCAGTTTCCAGGGTGCCTACAATGAGCAGTTCTTC CASSFQGAYNEQFF
. TRBJ2-1 . TRBV28 TGTGCCAGCAGTGCGGGAACCACCTCCGGCCATGAGCAGTTCTTC CASSAGTTSGHEQFF
TRBD2 TRBJ2-7 once TRBV18 TGTGCCAGCTCACCAAAAGCGGGAGGGAGCTACGAGCAGTACTTC CASSPKAGGSYEQYF
TRBD2 TRBJ2-5 . TRBV15 TGTGCCACCAGCAGACGGCCGGGACTAGCGGAACAAGAGACCCAGTACTTC CATSRRPGLAEQETQYF
TRBD2 TRBJ2-5 . TRBV7-9 TGTGCCAGCAGCGGAGGACTAGCGGGAAACCAAGAGACCCAGTACTTC CASSGGLAGNQETQYF
. TRBJ2-2 once TRBV15 TGTGCCACCAGCCGGCAGGAGAACACCGGGGAGCTGTTTTTT CATSRQENTGELFF
. TRBJ2-1 . TRBV2 TGTGCCAGCAGAGCGACTAGTAATGAGCAGTTCTTC CASRATSNEQFF
TRBD2 TRBJ2-3 . TRBV6-1 TGTGCCAGCAGTTCCAGCGGGGCGAGCACAGATACGCAGTATTTT CASSSSGASTDTQYF
TRBD1 TRBJ2-2 once TRBV28 TGTGCCAGCAGCTCCCAGGACAGGGCGGTCACCGGGGAGCTGTTTTTT CASSSQDRAVTGELFF
. TRBJ1-2 once TRBV28 TGTGCCAGCAGTTCCGGGGGGGGATCTTACTATGGCTACACCTTC CASSSGGGSYYGYTF
TRBD1 TRBJ2-2 . TRBV10-3 TGTGCCATCAGCGGGACAGGGCGGACCGGGGAGCTGTTTTTT CAISGTGRTGELFF
. TRBJ2-3 . TRBV5-1 TGCGCCAGCAACCTTTGGGCCGGCACAGATACGCAGTATTTT CASNLWAGTDTQYF
. TRBJ2-7 . TRBV28 TGTGCCAGCAGAGGGGTCTCCTACGAGCAGTACTTC CASRGVSYEQYF
. TRBJ2-2 . TRBV27 TGTGCCAGCAGTTTGATACTTAACACCGGGGAGCTGTTTTTT CASSLILNTGELFF
. TRBJ2-3 . TRBV5-6 TGTGCCAGCAGCTTAGGCGGGTCTAGCACAGATACGCAGTATTTT CASSLGGSSTDTQYF
TRBD1 TRBJ2-4 . TRBV7-8 TGTGCCAGCAGCCCCAGGAGGACAGGCTTAGCCAAAAACATTCAGTACTTC CASSPRRTGLAKNIQYF
TRBD2 TRBJ2-1 once TRBV19 TGTGCCAGTAGTATAGATCCTAGCGGGAGTGCCTCCTCCTACAATGAGCAGTTCTTC CASSIDPSGSASSYNEQFF
. TRBJ1-2 . TRBV7-8 TGTGCCAGCAGCTTAGCACAGGGACGGACGGGGTATGGCTACACCTTC CASSLAQGRTGYGYTF
. TRBJ2-5 . TRBV6-4 TGTGCCAGCAACCTCGGGGAGACCCAGTACTTC CASNLGETQYF
TRBD1 TRBJ1-5 . TRBV2 TGTGCCACACCGCTACCCCGGGACAGAGTAAATAGCAATCAGCCCCAGCATTTT CATPLPRDRVNSNQPQHF
. TRBJ2-7 . TRBV28 TGTGCCAGCAGTCCCCTGACGGCAGGGGGGCGCGAGCAGTACTTC CASSPLTAGGREQYF
TRBD1 TRBJ2-2 . TRBV7-9 TGTGCCAGCAGCTGGGGCGGGACAGGGGACACCGGGGAGCTGTTTTTT CASSWGGTGDTGELFF
. TRBJ2-3 . TRBV7-2 TGTGCCAGCAGCTTAGAACAGTCGATCTATACGCAGTATTTT CASSLEQSIYTQYF
TRBD2 TRBJ2-7 . TRBV29-1 TGCAGCGTGACCCCTTTAGCGGGAAGCTCCTACGAGCAGTACTTC CSVTPLAGSSYEQYF
TRBD2 TRBJ2-3 once TRBV27 TGTGCCAGCAGTTTTTTAGCTAGCGGGAGGTTGACAGATACGCAGTATTTT CASSFLASGRLTDTQYF
. TRBJ2-4 . TRBV2 TGTGCCAGCAGTGCGGGACATCGAGATAGGGCAGGGTACTTC CASSAGHRDRAGYF
. TRBJ2-3 . TRBV4-1 TGCGCCAGCAGCCAAGATTCCCACCCGCTTGTAGCGGACCCCACAGATACGCAGTATTTT CASSQDSHPLVADPTDTQYF
TRBD1 TRBJ1-2 . TRBV28 TGTGCCAGCAGTTTCTTGACAGGGCGCGGCTACACCTTC CASSFLTGRGYTF
. TRBJ1-2 . TRBV13 TGTGCCAGCAGCTTACGAGAGCGTGGCTACACCTTC CASSLRERGYTF
. TRBJ1-5 . TRBV7-2 TGTGCCAGCAGCTGGCGCGGGGGCCAGGGTCAGCCCCAGCATTTT CASSWRGGQGQPQHF
. TRBJ2-7 once TRBV28 TGTGCCAGCAGACTTGGGGGGAACTCCTACGAGCAGTACTTC CASRLGGNSYEQYF
TRBD1 TRBJ1-3 . TRBV6-6 TGTGCCAGCAGTTACAGGGACAGCGCTACCACCATATATTTT CASSYRDSATTIYF
TRBD2 TRBJ2-1 once TRBV28 TGTGCCAGCAGCCCCGGGACTAGCGGGAGAAAAAGCTATGAGCAGTTCTTC CASSPGTSGRKSYEQFF
. TRBJ1-5 . TRBV27 TGTGCCAGCAGCGCCGACCAGGGAATTGGCAATCAGCCCCAGCATTTT CASSADQGIGNQPQHF
. TRBJ1-5 . TRBV28 TGTGCCAGCTATAACGGGCAGGGTACCAGCAATCAGCCCCAGCATTTT CASYNGQGTSNQPQHF
TRBD2 TRBJ2-1 . TRBV7-6 TGTGCCAGCAGCTTAACACCGGGACTAGCGGGAGGAAGCTCCTACAATGAGCAGTTCTTC CASSLTPGLAGGSSYNEQFF
TRBD2 TRBJ2-3 . TRBV9 TGTGCCAGCAGCGTTGGGACTAGCGGCACTCCAGATACGCAGTATTTT CASSVGTSGTPDTQYF
. TRBJ1-3 . TRBV6-1 TGTGCCAGCAGGGGGGCAATGTTTCCTGGAAACACCATATATTTT CASRGAMFPGNTIYF